Given below is one T cell receptor (beta chain) in context. In the study's own analysis: Reference gene primer amplification in the assay estimated nucleated cell counts. This table comes from immunoSEQ multiplex PCR, and its TCRdb copy is limited to in-frame clones, with some not included. V, J and clone size derive from that table, while D and trimming were established from the DNA sequence. The sample yields about 140,000 clones, roughly 78% seen once. These data are taken from a study of blood T cell repertoires in COVID-19. The wider study: PBMCs, B-cell-depleted T cells, or T cells were the source of the cDNA or gDNA that made up the material.

The CDR3 spans 15 residues. V was clipped by 7 bases and J by 4 bases; unmatched bases: 9. The germline V gene has CDR1 LNHDA and CDR2 SQIVND (reference sequence). This clonotype originated in a man aged 55 to 70 with acute or convalescent COVID-19. This rearrangement joins TRBV19 to TRBJ1-5, with 8 bases that match TRBD1. Sequencing used peripheral blood. The CDR3 here is CASTADRVRNQPQHF. Written as DNA, the CDR3 is TGTGCCAGTACCGCGGACAGGGTTAGAAATCAGCCCCAGCATTTT.